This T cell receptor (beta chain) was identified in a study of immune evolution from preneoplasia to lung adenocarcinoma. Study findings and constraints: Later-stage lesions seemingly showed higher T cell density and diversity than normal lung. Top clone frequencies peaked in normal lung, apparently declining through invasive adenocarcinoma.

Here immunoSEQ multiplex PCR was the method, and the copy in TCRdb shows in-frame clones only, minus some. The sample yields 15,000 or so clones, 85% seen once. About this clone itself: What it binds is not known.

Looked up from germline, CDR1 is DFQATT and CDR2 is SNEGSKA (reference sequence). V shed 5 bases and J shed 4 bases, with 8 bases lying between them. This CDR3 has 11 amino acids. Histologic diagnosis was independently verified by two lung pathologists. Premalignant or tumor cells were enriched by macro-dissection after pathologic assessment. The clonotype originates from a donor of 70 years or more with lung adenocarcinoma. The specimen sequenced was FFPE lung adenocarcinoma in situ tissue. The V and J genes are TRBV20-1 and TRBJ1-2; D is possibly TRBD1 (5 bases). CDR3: CSAGRGYGYTF. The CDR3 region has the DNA TGCAGTGCTGGTAGGGGCTATGGCTACACCTTC.